A selection of T cell receptor beta chains follows, all from one sample in a study of blood T cell repertoires in COVID-19. The method was immunoSEQ multiplex PCR; TCRdb's version includes in-frame clones alone and lacks a portion of them. The profile shows around 130,000 clones, 75% to 90% of them singletons. Material for sequencing was PBMCs or T cells enriched from blood (not recorded which). The receptor set was obtained from a woman aged 50 to 60 who had recovered from COVID-19. Both conserved end residues are part of each CDR3. The D gene is left open where the match is weak.

CDR3 length	V gene	D gene	J gene	CDR3 protein
13	TRBV7-9	NA	TRBJ1-1	CASSLRVGTEAFF
15	TRBV4-3	NA	TRBJ1-2	CASSVEGGPVYGYTF
14	TRBV4-3	NA	TRBJ2-2	CASSQGENTGELFF
13	TRBV7-2	NA	TRBJ1-2	CASSSAGNYGYTF
20	TRBV6-6	NA	TRBJ1-1	CASSQDSPSIYLLMNTEAFF
15	TRBV19	NA	TRBJ2-2	CASSIQATGSGELFF
15	TRBV7-8	TRBD1	TRBJ1-2	CASSLSRDSLNGYTF
17	TRBV27	NA	TRBJ1-3	CASSLSKGPGSGNTIYF
15	TRBV27	TRBD1	TRBJ1-4	CASSPQGQGFEKLFF
16	TRBV5-1	NA	TRBJ2-7	CASSWGLHGGSYEQYF
15	TRBV3-1/TRBV3-2	NA	TRBJ1-5	CASSPSGGGNQPQHF
12	TRBV6-5	NA	TRBJ1-1	CATFTTLFEAFF
16	TRBV10-3	TRBD1	TRBJ1-1	CAISGTGGGMNTEAFF
14	TRBV27	TRBD2	TRBJ2-1	CASSSGGPYNEQFF
12	TRBV30	TRBD2	TRBJ2-3	CAWRLAGGTQYF
17	TRBV3-1/TRBV3-2	NA	TRBJ2-5	CASSQDIRDSPQETQYF
15	TRBV25-1	NA	TRBJ1-2	CASSDPDTLYYGYTF
13	TRBV12-3/TRBV12-4	NA	TRBJ1-5	CASSTTRNQPQHF
15	TRBV29-1	TRBD1	TRBJ2-7	CSVIEGGKGRYEQYF
14	TRBV3-1/TRBV3-2	TRBD1	TRBJ1-2	CASSPTGTNYGYTF
15	TRBV10-3	NA	TRBJ1-5	CAISEKGGGNQPQHF
16	TRBV9	TRBD1	TRBJ1-1	CASSKGGQGANTEAFF
14	TRBV3-1/TRBV3-2	NA	TRBJ1-5	CASSQGTTSQPQHF
16	TRBV19	NA	TRBJ1-2	CASSISRSVQGYGYTF
14	TRBV19	NA	TRBJ1-1	CASQDRWGDTEAFF
13	TRBV9	TRBD1	TRBJ1-2	CASSRTGTGGYTF
14	TRBV9	TRBD1	TRBJ2-7	CASSGSGTGYEQYF
13	TRBV7-9	TRBD1	TRBJ1-2	CASSPGTEIEHTF
13	TRBV12-3/TRBV12-4	NA	TRBJ1-2	CASSLTRGLSYTF
12	TRBV29-1	TRBD1	TRBJ2-5	CSVGDRAETQYF
14	TRBV2	TRBD1	TRBJ1-4	CASRGTGGGEKLFF
19	TRBV15	NA	TRBJ2-4	CATSLETGGVTLAKNIQYF
16	TRBV7-2	NA	TRBJ1-3	CASSPPGQGPGNTIYF
14	TRBV4-1	NA	TRBJ1-1	CASSQDLPRGGAFF
16	TRBV6-1	TRBD1	TRBJ2-3	CASSEYRGLGTDTQYF
14	TRBV6-5	NA	TRBJ1-3	CASSTTGSGNTIYF
14	TRBV2	NA	TRBJ2-7	CASRADSLLYEQYF
13	TRBV5-4	NA	TRBJ1-1	CASSLRRATEAFF
14	TRBV19	TRBD1	TRBJ1-1	CASSARQGHPEAFF
15	TRBV5-4	TRBD1	TRBJ2-1	CASSPRTGSYNEQFF
11	TRBV29-1	TRBD1	TRBJ1-1	CSVLTGVEAFF
15	TRBV11-2	TRBD1	TRBJ1-2	CASSPPSRGLHGYTF
14	TRBV7-9	NA	TRBJ1-4	CASSMTERYEKLFF
14	TRBV10-3	TRBD1	TRBJ1-5	CAISQDRVGQPQHF
15	TRBV7-7	TRBD1	TRBJ2-2	CASSSGTGGSGELFF
16	TRBV7-6	NA	TRBJ1-2	CASSSNTGREGHGYTF
12	TRBV9	NA	TRBJ2-1	CASSPAYNEQFF
15	TRBV11-3	NA	TRBJ2-7	CASSSSPFRGYEQYF
15	TRBV6-5	TRBD1	TRBJ2-7	CASTPGDRAPYEQYF
13	TRBV19	NA	TRBJ2-7	CASSRRETYEQYF
16	TRBV7-3	TRBD2	TRBJ2-5	CASSLTGRAGPETQYF
11	TRBV5-5	NA	TRBJ2-7	CASSSPLEQYF
16	TRBV6-5	TRBD1	TRBJ2-7	CASSSAPGGARYEQYF
12	TRBV11-2	NA	TRBJ1-1	CASSPQVTEAFF